Listed below are T cell receptor beta chains from one sample, sequenced in a study of blood T cells in healthy people across ages. TCRdb passed the 5' RACE reads through MiXCR, listing each CDR3 protein once. The sample has 780,000 or so distinct CDR3 sequences; around three fifths are singletons. What was sequenced was blood. Receptors were obtained from a man aged 40-55 years in good health. Each CDR3 is given with its conserved first and last residue. D genes are given only for firm matches. Clone size is stated in some rows and not others, as once, few, many or a class when expanded.

V: TRBV6-1
J: TRBJ2-3
D: TRBD2
size: -
DNA: TGTGCCAGCAGTCCCGCCGGGGCGGGGGGTTCACCTAGCACAGATACGCAGTATTTT
CDR3: CASSPAGAGGSPSTDTQYF

V: TRBV29-1
J: TRBJ2-1
D: TRBD2
size: few
DNA: TGCAGCGTTGAGATTAGCGGGGGGGCCGGTGAGCAGTTCTTC
CDR3: CSVEISGGAGEQFF

V: TRBV29-1
J: TRBJ1-1
D: -
size: -
DNA: TGCAGCGTCCTCTTACCTGAAGCTTTCTTT
CDR3: CSVLLPEAFF

V: TRBV27
J: TRBJ2-1
D: TRBD2
size: -
DNA: TGTGCCAGCGGATTAGCGGGGAGCTCCTACAATGAGCAGTTCTTC
CDR3: CASGLAGSSYNEQFF

V: TRBV20-1
J: TRBJ2-3
D: -
size: -
DNA: TGCAGTGCCCGGGGAGGAGAACGTAGCACAGATACGCAGTATTTT
CDR3: CSARGGERSTDTQYF

V: TRBV27
J: TRBJ2-7
D: -
size: once
DNA: TGTGCCAGCAGTTTACGGCCCCAAACCGAGCAGTACTTC
CDR3: CASSLRPQTEQYF

V: TRBV30
J: TRBJ1-2
D: TRBD1
size: -
DNA: TGTGCCTGGAGTGTGATCGGACGTGACAGGGGAGACTACACCTTC
CDR3: CAWSVIGRDRGDYTF

V: TRBV14
J: TRBJ2-1
D: TRBD1
size: few
DNA: TGTGCCAGCAGCAAGGGACAGGGAGATAATAGTCCGTTCTTC
CDR3: CASSKGQGDNSPFF

V: TRBV25-1
J: TRBJ2-7
D: -
size: -
DNA: TGTGCCAGCAGCCAACTAGGAATAATTTTTGGCTACGAGCAGTACTTC
CDR3: CASSQLGIIFGYEQYF

V: TRBV5-1
J: TRBJ2-3
D: -
size: -
DNA: TGCGCCAGCAGGAGCGTCCGTGCAGATACGCAGTATTTT
CDR3: CASRSVRADTQYF

V: TRBV29-1
J: TRBJ1-2
D: -
size: -
DNA: TGCAGCGTTGAGGGGACGGCCTATGGCTACACCTTC
CDR3: CSVEGTAYGYTF

V: TRBV7-9
J: TRBJ2-7
D: -
size: few
DNA: TGTGCCAGCAGTCCCTTAACAAACGAGCAGTACTTC
CDR3: CASSPLTNEQYF

V: TRBV2
J: TRBJ2-3
D: TRBD2
size: -
DNA: TGTGCCAGGGGGGGGAGTACTAGCACAGATACGCAGTATTTT
CDR3: CARGGSTSTDTQYF

V: TRBV12-5
J: TRBJ1-4
D: -
size: -
DNA: TGTGCTAGTGGTTGGATAGTTTCAACTAATGAAAAACTGTTTTTT
CDR3: CASGWIVSTNEKLFF